This TCR beta chain stems from a study of spatial heterogeneity in lung cancer. This clonotype turned up a few times. As for time point: sample taken at primary tumor resection. Whole RNA, which was extracted from tumor, nontumor lung tissue or frozen PBMC, was sequenced without any cell sorting. The approximately 77 donors had untreated early-stage non-small cell lung cancer. Germline loops: CDR1 SGHTA, CDR2 FQGTGA. Between the trimmed V and J ends, which lost 2 bases and 2 bases, there was a span of 12 bases. The CDR3 loop spans 15 amino acids. TCRdb reanalysed the 5' RACE reads using MiXCR and keeps one entry per CDR3 protein. The repertoire holds 40,000 to 50,000 distinct CDR3 sequences, with 12% to 15% as singletons.

This TCR came from a male donor with early-stage non-small cell lung cancer. The material was PBMCs, obtained at surgery. The chain is built from TRBV7-3 and TRBJ2-5; TRBD2 might be the D (6 bases). As DNA, the CDR3 is TGTGCCAGCAGCTTAGGGGTAGCGGAACAAGAGACCCAGTACTTC. Amino acid sequence: CASSLGVAEQETQYF.